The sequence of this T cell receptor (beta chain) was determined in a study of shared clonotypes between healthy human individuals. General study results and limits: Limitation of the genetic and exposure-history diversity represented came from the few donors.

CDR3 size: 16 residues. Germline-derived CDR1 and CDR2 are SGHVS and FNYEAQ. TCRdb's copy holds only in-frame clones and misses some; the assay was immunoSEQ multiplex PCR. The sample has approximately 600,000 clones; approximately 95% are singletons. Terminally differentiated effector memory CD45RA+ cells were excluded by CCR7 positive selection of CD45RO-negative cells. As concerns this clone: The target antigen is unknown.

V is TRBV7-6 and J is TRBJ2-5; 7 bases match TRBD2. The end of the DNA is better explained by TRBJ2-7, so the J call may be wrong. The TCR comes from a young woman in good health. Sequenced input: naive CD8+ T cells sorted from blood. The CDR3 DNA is TGTGCCAGCAGCCCCGTTCAGGCGGGAGCAACCTACGAGCAGTACTTC. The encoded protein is CASSPVQAGATYEQYF.